The next 21 T cell receptor beta chains were all read from a single sample in a study of T cell responses to AZD1222 COVID-19 vaccine. TCRdb keeps only in-frame clones here, not all; method: immunoSEQ multiplex PCR. The sample has over 100,000 clones; 80% to 90% are singletons. The material was peripheral blood, obtained on day 0 of AZD1222 vaccination. The receptors come from an adult in good health.

The rearrangement links TRBV27 to TRBJ2-4; D is ambiguous. V shed 6 bases and J shed 0 bases, with 12 bases lying between them. CDR1 is MNHEY, CDR2 SMNVEV, per germline (reference sequence). The CDR3 covers 15 residues. CDR3 nucleotide sequence: TGTGCCAGCAGCTCTGTGGGTAGAGCCAAAAACATTCAGTACTTC. Residues: CASSSVGRAKNIQYF.

The chain carries TRBV6-5 and TRBJ1-3, with D possibly being TRBD1 (5 bases). The germline V gene has CDR1 MNHEY and CDR2 SVGAGI. Deletions cut 10 bases from V and 0 bases from J, with 13 bases between. This CDR3 is built from 14 residues. The CDR3 region has the DNA TGTGCCACAAGGGGAGTTAACTCTGGAAACACCATATATTTT. It is translated as CATRGVNSGNTIYF.

J is TRBJ1-1 and V is TRBV5-6; 7 bases are shared with TRBD1. The trim removed 4 bases at V and 5 bases at J, leaving 2 bases unmatched. Germline V gene data show CDR1 as SGHDT and CDR2 as YYEEEE. This CDR3 spans 12 amino acids. In DNA form, the CDR3 reads TGTGCCAGCAGCGCAGGGGGAACTGAAGCTTTCTTT. This translates into CASSAGGTEAFF.

The gene calls are TRBV10-3 and TRBJ1-2; the D gene is possibly TRBD1 (5 bases). V gave up 2 bases and J gave up 0 bases, with 16 bases separating them. The CDR3 spans 17 residues. Germline CDR1 and CDR2: ENHRY and SYGVKD. CDR3 bases: TGTGCCATCAGTGAGACCCAGGGCGAAGTGCCTAACTATGGCTACACCTTC. Protein sequence: CAISETQGEVPNYGYTF.

The chain couples TRBV6-6 to TRBJ2-1, with D uncertain. The CDR3 runs to 14 residues. Germline lookup yields CDR1 MNHNY and CDR2 SVGAGI (reference sequence). Trimming stripped 4 bases from V and 2 bases from J, with 9 bases between. The CDR3 DNA is TGTGCCAGCAGTTCGGATCGGGCCTACAATGAGCAGTTCTTC. This encodes CASSSDRAYNEQFF.

CDR3 protein: CASSFRDEQYF. CDR3 nucleotides: TGTGCCAGCAGCTTTCGGGACGAGCAGTACTTC. The rearrangement links TRBV7-9 to TRBJ2-7; D ambiguous. Trimming took 3 bases from V and 5 from J, leaving 5 bases between them. This CDR3 is built from 11 residues. Germline CDR1 SEHNR, CDR2 FQNEAQ (reference sequence).

This clone was counted once. The gene calls are TRBV19 and TRBJ2-7; 9 bases match TRBD1. With V trimmed by 1 base and J by 4 bases, 8 bases remained unmatched. The V gene's germline CDR1 is LNHDA and CDR2 SQIVND (reference sequence). This CDR3 contains 16 residues. Here the CDR3 reads CASSIAPGQGGYEQYF. The DNA for the CDR3 is TGTGCCAGTAGTATAGCCCCGGGACAGGGCGGGTACGAGCAGTACTTC.

The chain has TRBV19 and TRBJ1-5, with 9 nucleotides matching TRBD1. CDR1 is LNHDA, CDR2 SQIVND, per germline (reference sequence). The CDR3 extends over 18 amino acids. J was trimmed by 0 bases and V by 2 bases; bases with no gene match: 8. The CDR3 loop reads CASSIRDRAYYSNQPQHF. For the CDR3, the DNA is TGTGCCAGTAGTATACGGGACAGGGCCTATTATAGCAATCAGCCCCAGCATTTT.

The V gene is TRBV19, the J gene TRBJ1-5, with 11 bases fitting TRBD1. V was pared by 6 bases and J by 7 bases, with 8 bases of the junction left unmatched. CDR1 is LNHDA and CDR2 is SQIVND in the germline V gene (reference sequence). The CDR3 runs to 15 residues. The CDR3 nucleotides read TGTGCCAGTAGAAGGACAGGGGGCGCTTCCCAGCCCCAGCATTTT. It yields the protein CASRRTGGASQPQHF.

The CDR3 coding sequence is TGTGCCAGCAGCTCCCGAACAGGGGGGCAAGAGACCCAGTACTTC. Its protein product is CASSSRTGGQETQYF. The V call is TRBV5-8, the J call TRBJ2-5, with 8 positions matching TRBD1. V shed 3 bases and J 2 bases; nucleotides not matched to a gene: 6. This CDR3 has 15 residues. Germline-derived CDR1 and CDR2 are SGHTS and YDEGEE.

CDR3 sequence (DNA): TGCAGCGCCGCCGGGACAGGGTCGTACATTCAGTACTTC. Its protein product is CSAAGTGSYIQYF. The rearrangement joins TRBV29-1 to TRBJ2-4; 9 bases are shared with TRBD1. Trimming took 7 bases from V and 8 from J; bases not matched to a gene: 9. The germline CDR1 and CDR2 sequences are SQVTM and ANQGSEA. This CDR3 spans 13 amino acids. Together with reference TRBV29-1 and TRBJ2-4, the CDR3 gives the full variable domain: SAVISQKPSRDICQRGTSLTIQCQVDSQVTMMFWYRQQPGQSLTLIATANQGSEATYESGFVIDKFPISRPNLTFSTLTVSNMSPEDSSIYLCSAAGTGSYIQYFGAGTRLSVL.

The V gene is TRBV6-5, the J gene TRBJ2-1; the match to TRBD1 covers 8 bases. This CDR3 has 12 amino acids. The V and J ends lost 6 bases and 8 bases, in that order; junction bases with no gene match: 3. CDR1 MNHEY and CDR2 SVGAGI come from the germline V gene. The CDR3 DNA reads as TGTGCCAGCAGCCGACAGGGGTATGAGCAGTTCTTC. This sequence encodes CASSRQGYEQFF.

This clone was detected once. The chain is built from TRBV10-3 and TRBJ2-1; 8 bases map to TRBD2. V lost 0 bases, J lost 4 bases, and 5 bases stayed unmatched. This CDR3 has 16 residues. The germline CDR1 and CDR2 sequences are ENHRY and SYGVKD. The DNA for the CDR3 is TGTGCCATCAGTGAGTCGGGGGCTAGCGGGTACAATGAGCAGTTCTTC. Protein sequence: CAISESGASGYNEQFF.

This clone was seen a handful of times. This sequence joins TRBV12-3 or TRBV12-4 and TRBJ2-1; TRBD1 aligns across 8 bases. The CDR3 has 13 amino acids. Losses at the gene ends were 5 bases for V and 10 bases for J; bases not matched to a gene: 7. The CDR3 nucleotides are TGTGCCAGCAGTAGGACAGGGAACGGCGAGCAGTTCTTC. It translates to CASSRTGNGEQFF.

This chain connects TRBV30 to TRBJ1-2; D is perhaps TRBD1 (5 bases). The CDR3 runs to 14 residues. CDR1 is GTSNPN, CDR2 SVGIG, per germline (reference sequence). V gave up 0 bases and J gave up 3 bases, with 11 bases separating them. This CDR3 is CAWSVRGDYYGYTF. In nucleotides, the CDR3 is TGTGCCTGGAGTGTACGAGGGGATTACTATGGCTACACCTTC. Based on the CDR3 plus reference TRBV30 and TRBJ1-2, the full variable domain is SQTIHQWPATLVQPVGSPLSLECTVEGTSNPNLYWYRQAAGRGLQLLFYSVGIGQISSEVPQNLSASRPQDRQFILSSKKLLLSDSGFYLCAWSVRGDYYGYTFGSGTRLTVV.

This chain uses TRBV19 with TRBJ2-3; unclear D gene. The germline V gene has CDR1 LNHDA and CDR2 SQIVND (reference sequence). The CDR3 consists of 17 residues. Trimming pared 0 bases from V and 4 bases from J, leaving 17 bases between. The CDR3 DNA reads as TGTGCCAGTAGTATAGATCAAAAGATGTCTTCTGCAGATACGCAGTATTTT. This codes for CASSIDQKMSSADTQYF.

The V call is TRBV30, the J call TRBJ2-7; TRBD2 is a possible D gene (5 bases). V was pared by 3 bases and J by 4 bases, with 16 bases between. The CDR3 is 14 residues long. The germline CDR1 and CDR2 sequences are GTSNPN and SVGIG (reference sequence). The CDR3 bases are TGTGCCTGGAGCCTTTTCTATGGGGAGTACGAGCAGTACTTC. Translating gives CAWSLFYGEYEQYF.

CDR3 amino acids: CASSSGTGVSSGYTF. In DNA, the CDR3 is TGTGCCAGCAGTTCCGGGACAGGGGTATCCAGTGGCTACACCTTC. The chain combines TRBV5-4 with TRBJ1-2; TRBD1 aligns across 10 bases. Losses at the gene ends were 5 bases for V and 7 bases for J; bases not matched to a gene: 11. The length of the CDR3 is 15 residues. Germline lookup yields CDR1 SGHNT and CDR2 YYREEE (reference sequence).

The chain recombines TRBV6-5 with TRBJ2-2; no firm D call. CDR3 length equals 13 residues. Germline V gives CDR1 MNHEY, CDR2 SVGAGI. CDR3 sequence: CGGRQPNTGELFF. The CDR3 nucleotides read TGTGGAGGCAGACAACCCAACACCGGGGAGCTGTTTTTT.

The CDR3 here is CASSMTGNTEAFF. CDR3 nucleotide sequence: TGTGCCAGCAGTATGACAGGGAACACTGAAGCTTTCTTT. V is TRBV12-3 or TRBV12-4 and J is TRBJ1-1; TRBD1 might be the D (6 bases). With 5 bases removed from V and 1 base from J, the gap between germline ends came to 8 bases. The CDR3 extends over 13 amino acids.

The chain uses TRBV11-2 and TRBJ2-1, with 7 bases lining up with TRBD2. The germline V gene encodes CDR1 SGHAT and CDR2 FQNNGV. This CDR3 comprises 15 residues. Trimming at V came to 4 bases and at J to 1 base, leaving 4 bases not matched to a gene. The CDR3 loop is CASSSVAGSYNEQFF. In nucleotides, the CDR3 is TGTGCCAGCAGCTCAGTAGCGGGTTCCTACAATGAGCAGTTCTTC.